Sequencing of this TCR beta chain was carried out in a study of cytomegalovirus exposure and HLA in healthy donors. Turning to this clone: Its antigen remains unknown.

General study points: Indistinguishable V segments such as TRBV6-2 and TRBV6-3 were excluded.

The V segment lost 1 base and the J segment 4 bases; nucleotides outside the gene matches: 6. Germline V gives CDR1 SGHTS, CDR2 YDEGEE. This CDR3 region has 16 residues. PCR amplification relied on 60 Vbeta primers (plus 13 Jbeta primers). Profiling relied on immunoSEQ multiplex PCR, and the TCRdb table lists in-frame clones only, not all of them. The table has a few hundred thousand clones, 83% seen once. Sequenced sample: PBMCs. This sequence was found in a girl between 5 and 17 years old in good health and CMV-seronegative. V usage is TRBV5-8 and J usage is TRBJ1-5, with TRBD1 matching 9 bases. The CDR3, as DNA: TGTGCCAGCAGCTTGCTAGGACAGGGGCGGAATCAGCCCCAGCATTTT. It yields the protein CASSLLGQGRNQPQHF.